Shown below are 29 T cell receptor beta chains from a single sample sequenced in a study of vaccination effects on CD4 cells after COVID-19. Produced via immunoSEQ multiplex PCR; TCRdb's table is partial and in-frame only. The top ten hold 17% of the sample, which has approximately 33,000 clones, 70% to 80% seen once. Their specific antigens are unknown. Viral peptide pools were used in the ViraFEST assay to expand antigen-specific CD4+ T cells, and sequencing came afterward. With more than 9 days of culture completed, CD4+ T cells were isolated. The person had PCR-confirmed SARS-CoV-2 infection between March and December 2020. The starting material was CD4+ T cells from PBMCs cultured with HCoV-NL63 spike peptides, obtained before COVID-19 vaccination. The receptors come from a human donor who had a prior SARS-CoV-2 infection.

The CDR3 bases are TGTGCCAGCAGCCCGGTGGAGGGGGAGGACACTGAAGCTTTCTTT. This sequence encodes CASSPVEGEDTEAFF. The chain has TRBV5-4 and TRBJ1-1; D is perhaps TRBD1 (6 bases). Germline V gene sequence: CDR1 SGHNT, CDR2 YYREEE (reference sequence). The V and J ends lost 4 bases and 3 bases respectively, with 16 bases between them. CDR3 length equals 15 residues.

Remarks on this clone: A read error may account for a junction end that differs from germline. V and J are TRBV7-7 and TRBJ1-1; no clear D. The CDR3 extends over 13 amino acids. Germline V gene data show CDR1 as SSHAT and CDR2 as FNYEAQ (reference sequence). DNA of the CDR3: TGTGCTAGCAGCTTTGCAGAGAACACTGAAGCTTTCTTT. It yields the protein CASSFAENTEAFF.

V usage is TRBV2 and J usage is TRBJ2-1, with D tentatively TRBD1 or TRBD2 (5 bases each). From germline, CDR1 is SNHLY and CDR2 FYNNEI. This CDR3 contains 17 residues. V was clipped by 6 bases and J by 4 bases, with 22 bases between them. In nucleotides, the CDR3 is TGTGCCAGCAGAGCCCCGGGGACCTCTACTAGGTACAATGAGCAGTTCTTC. Translating it yields CASRAPGTSTRYNEQFF.

CDR3 bases: TGTGCCATCAGTGAGCCCGGGTTACGGGCCACCTACGAGCAGTACTTC. It translates to CAISEPGLRATYEQYF. V and J are TRBV10-3 and TRBJ2-7; no firm D call. CDR3 length: 16 amino acids. Trimming shortened V by 2 bases and J by 2 bases, and 16 bases separated the two germline ends. Germline V gives CDR1 ENHRY, CDR2 SYGVKD.

CDR3 region: CASSLHYEQYF. CDR3 DNA sequence: TGTGCCAGCAGTCTCCACTACGAGCAGTACTTC. The chain carries TRBV3-1 (or the pseudogene TRBV3-2) and TRBJ2-7; D gene ambiguous. Germline-derived CDR1 and CDR2 are LGHDT and YNNKEL (reference sequence). Trimming removed 6 bases at V and 3 bases at J, with 6 bases between. The CDR3 runs to 11 residues.

This clone has a handful of counts. The rearrangement joins TRBV7-9 to TRBJ1-1; D may be TRBD1 (6 bases). CDR3 length: 16 residues. CDR1 and CDR2 (germline): SEHNR, FQNEAQ (reference sequence). The ends were cut back, 5 bases at V and 1 base at J, with 17 bases in the middle. The CDR3 DNA reads TGTGCCAGCAGCCCCGTCCGGGACACTTCGAACACTGAAGCTTTCTTT. Its translation: CASSPVRDTSNTEAFF.

The chain carries TRBV3-1 (or the pseudogene TRBV3-2) and TRBJ2-2; D gene unclear. The length of the CDR3 is 13 residues. Germline V gives CDR1 LGHDT, CDR2 YNNKEL (reference sequence). Trimming pared 1 base from V and 10 bases from J, leaving 10 bases between. The CDR3 coding sequence is TGTGCCAGCAGCCAAGTAGGAAGGTCGGAGCTGTTTTTT. Its translation is CASSQVGRSELFF.

The rearrangement links TRBV9 to TRBJ1-3, with D uncertain. The V gene lost 2 bases and the J gene lost 0 bases, with 3 bases spanning the gap. The germline CDR1 and CDR2 sequences are SGDLS and YYNGEE. CDR3 size: 13 residues. The CDR3 protein is CASSVGSGNTIYF. The DNA of the CDR3 is TGTGCCAGCAGCGTCGGCTCTGGAAACACCATATATTTT.

The gene calls are TRBV2 and TRBJ2-7; D possibly corresponds to TRBD2 (6 bases). The germline V gene encodes CDR1 SNHLY and CDR2 FYNNEI. This CDR3 is built from 14 residues. V lost 8 bases, J lost 3 bases, and 17 bases lay in between. CDR3 sequence reads: CASSPGTPSYEQYF. CDR3 coding DNA: TGTGCCAGCTCCCCCGGGACTCCTAGCTACGAGCAGTACTTC.

In DNA form, the CDR3 reads TGCGCCAGCAGGGGGACCTTGAACACCGGGGAGCTGTTTTTT. Translating it yields CASRGTLNTGELFF. The chain employs TRBV5-1 and TRBJ2-2; either TRBD1 or TRBD2 may fit D (5 bases each). Trimming took off 5 bases at V and 1 base at J, with 9 bases between the two ends. This CDR3 contains 14 residues. CDR1 SGHRS and CDR2 YFSETQ come from the germline V gene.

The rearrangement links TRBV11-2 to TRBJ2-6; no reliable D call. From germline, CDR1 is SGHAT and CDR2 FQNNGV. The CDR3 sequence is 14 residues long. V lost 4 bases to trimming and J lost 0 bases, with 4 bases between them. The CDR3 reads CASSSRSGANVLTF. The CDR3 nucleotides are TGTGCCAGCAGCTCCCGCTCTGGGGCCAACGTCCTGACTTTC.

This clone came up a few times. The chain links TRBV5-4 to TRBJ1-2; 9 bases are shared with TRBD1. The CDR3 is made up of 14 amino acids. Germline trimming cut 1 base from V and 7 bases from J; bases unmatched to any gene: 5. Germline V CDR1 and CDR2: SGHNT, YYREEE (reference sequence). The CDR3 region has the DNA TGTGCCAGCAGCTTGTGGACAGGGGAACTTGGCTACACCTTC. Translation gives CASSLWTGELGYTF.

The rearrangement uses TRBV7-2 and TRBJ2-5; 14 positions agree with TRBD2. The CDR3 covers 17 residues. Germline V lookup: CDR1 SGHTA, CDR2 FQGNSA. Trimming took 4 bases from V and 3 from J; bases not matched to a gene: 7. The CDR3 sequence: CASSWPGLAGVEETQYF. Written as DNA, the CDR3 is TGTGCCAGCAGCTGGCCGGGACTAGCGGGAGTTGAAGAGACCCAGTACTTC.

This clone was recorded a few times. The V gene is TRBV7-3, the J gene TRBJ2-3; 10 bases are a match to TRBD2. Germline assignment: CDR1 SGHTA and CDR2 FQGTGA. This CDR3 contains 17 residues. Losses at the gene ends were 5 bases for V and 2 bases for J; bases not matched to a gene: 10. The chain's CDR3 is CASSQGPSGSNTDTQYF. CDR3 DNA: TGTGCCAGCAGCCAAGGGCCTAGCGGGAGTAACACAGATACGCAGTATTTT.

The chain combines TRBV5-1 with TRBJ1-1; D is unclear. The CDR3 is 16 amino acids. Trimming took off 1 base at V and 4 bases at J, with 17 bases between the two ends. CDR1 and CDR2 (germline): SGHRS, YFSETQ. CDR3 nucleotides: TGCGCCAGCAGCTTGTATCCCGCAGGTATTGGCACTGAAGCTTTCTTT. This codes for CASSLYPAGIGTEAFF.

This sequence joins TRBV7-2 and TRBJ2-3; D is unresolved. Trimming pared 2 bases from V and 3 bases from J, leaving 3 bases between. There are 12 residues in the CDR3. Germline values: CDR1 SGHTA, CDR2 FQGNSA. CDR3 sequence (DNA): TGTGCCAGCAGCTTACCAACAGATACGCAGTATTTT. This codes for CASSLPTDTQYF.

The chain recombines TRBV3-1 (or the pseudogene TRBV3-2) with TRBJ1-2; D is uncertain. This CDR3 region has 12 residues. Germline lookup yields CDR1 LGHDT and CDR2 YNNKEL (reference sequence). The ends were cut back, 3 bases at V and 7 bases at J, with 9 bases in the middle. The CDR3 coding sequence is TGTGCCAGCAGCCACGTCGGATCTGGCTACACCTTC. It yields the protein CASSHVGSGYTF.

This clone was detected only a few times. The V call is TRBV2, the J call TRBJ1-2; D is possibly TRBD1 (5 bases). The CDR3 contains 13 residues. CDR1 is SNHLY and CDR2 is FYNNEI in the germline V gene. V was trimmed by 7 bases and J by 4 bases, leaving 13 bases between them. The chain's CDR3 is CASNVETAYGYTF. CDR3 DNA: TGTGCCAGCAATGTAGAGACAGCCTATGGCTACACCTTC.

This sequence joins TRBV7-9 and TRBJ2-7, with D perhaps TRBD2 (6 bases). The CDR3 contains 15 residues. The V and J ends lost 1 base and 3 bases respectively, with 13 bases between them. Germline lookup yields CDR1 SEHNR and CDR2 FQNEAQ (reference sequence). Here the CDR3 reads CASSLGAGGFYEQYF. The CDR3 DNA is TGTGCCAGCAGCTTAGGAGCCGGGGGTTTCTACGAGCAGTACTTC.

This clone appeared a single time. The rearrangement links TRBV4-1 to TRBJ2-1; TRBD2 is a possible D gene (5 bases). CDR3 length equals 18 residues. With 0 bases removed from V and 0 bases from J, the gap between germline ends came to 15 bases. From germline, CDR1 is MGHRA and CDR2 YSYEKL. In DNA, the CDR3 is TGCGCCAGCAGCCAAGATTTAGAGCGGCCTGTCTCCTACAATGAGCAGTTCTTC. As protein: CASSQDLERPVSYNEQFF.

The gene calls are TRBV21-1 and TRBJ1-1. TRBV21-1 is marked as a pseudogene. The CDR3 loop spans 16 amino acids. CDR3 coding DNA: TGTGCCAGCAGCAAAGATCTAGCAGGGTCAGGTTTGGAAGCTTTCTTT. It encodes CASSKDLAGSGLEAFF.

This rearrangement joins TRBV24-1 to TRBJ2-1, with D possibly matching TRBD1 (6 bases). Trimming pared 4 bases from V and 2 bases from J, leaving 14 bases between. The CDR3 runs to 16 residues. CDR1 and CDR2 from the germline V gene are KGHDR and SFDVKD. The CDR3 DNA sequence: TGTGCCACCAGTGACCGGACAGCCACTACCTACAATGAGCAGTTCTTC. Translating it yields CATSDRTATTYNEQFF.

In DNA form, the CDR3 reads TGTGCCAGCAGCTTGGGTGGGCCTAGAGCAGGCGAGCAGTACTTC. Protein: CASSLGGPRAGEQYF. The J gene is TRBJ2-7, the V gene TRBV5-4, with unresolved D. The germline gives CDR1 SGHNT, CDR2 YYREEE (reference sequence). CDR3 size: 15 residues. V was pared by 0 bases and J by 6 bases, with 16 bases between.

The V and J genes are TRBV10-3 and TRBJ2-1; the match to TRBD1 covers 9 bases. Germline CDR1 reads ENHRY; CDR2 reads SYGVKD. Unmatched junction bases numbered 7, after V lost 7 bases and J lost 6 bases. There are 14 residues in the CDR3. The CDR3 sequence is CAITPQGAGNEQFF. In DNA, the CDR3 is TGTGCCATCACACCACAGGGGGCCGGCAATGAGCAGTTCTTC.

V is TRBV19 and J is TRBJ2-1; 9 bases match TRBD1. The V gene's germline CDR1 is LNHDA and CDR2 SQIVND (reference sequence). This CDR3 comprises 14 residues. Trimming cost V 6 bases and J 5 bases; bases outside gene matches: 5. CDR3 coding DNA: TGTGCCAGTAGCAACAGGGGGCGGGACAATGAGCAGTTCTTC. This gives the protein CASSNRGRDNEQFF. Combining the CDR3 with reference TRBV19 and TRBJ2-1 gives the whole variable domain DGGITQSPKYLFRKEGQNVTLSCEQNLNHDAMYWYRQDPGQGLRLIYYSQIVNDFQKGDIAEGYSVSREKKESFPLTVTSAQKNPTAFYLCASSNRGRDNEQFFGPGTRLTVL.

The chain recombines TRBV7-9 with TRBJ2-5; 10 nucleotides agree with TRBD2. Germline CDR1 and CDR2: SEHNR and FQNEAQ (reference sequence). CDR3 length: 17 residues. V trimming: 5 bases; J trimming: 0 bases; junction bases outside the gene matches: 9. The CDR3 sequence is CASSPGASGGHQETQYF. DNA for the CDR3: TGTGCCAGCAGCCCAGGGGCTAGCGGGGGCCACCAAGAGACCCAGTACTTC.

The CDR3 DNA reads as TGTGCCAGCAGCCCAAGCGGGATCTCGGAGACCCAGTACTTC. Protein: CASSPSGISETQYF. J is TRBJ2-5 and V is TRBV7-3; 7 nucleotides match TRBD2. After removal of 5 bases from V and 5 bases from J, the junction contained 8 bases not matched to a gene. Germline assignment: CDR1 SGHTA and CDR2 FQGTGA. There are 14 residues in the CDR3.

This clone was seen only a few times. The rearrangement joins TRBV12-3 or TRBV12-4 to TRBJ2-3; maybe TRBD1 (5 bases). V was cut by 6 bases and J by 2 bases, with 6 bases left in between. This CDR3 comprises 12 residues. As DNA, the CDR3 is TGTGCCAGCAGGGACAACACAGATACGCAGTATTTT. Amino acid sequence: CASRDNTDTQYF.

This rearrangement joins TRBV6-2 or TRBV6-3 to TRBJ1-2; D is unresolved. Germline V gene lookup returns CDR1 MNHEY and CDR2 SVGEGT. The ends were cut back, 5 bases at V and 3 bases at J, with 7 bases in the middle. This CDR3 has 12 residues. This chain's CDR3 is CASSRGHYGYTF. The CDR3 bases are TGTGCCAGCAGTCGGGGTCACTATGGCTACACCTTC.